This TCR beta chain was sequenced during a study of neoadjuvant anti-PD-1 for oral cavity cancer. Study outcomes and limitations: Higher pretreatment blood Treg/Th17 ratios correlated with higher pretreatment blood and lower post-treatment tumor TCRbeta clonality.

PBMC libraries mostly used around 460 ng of input genomic DNA, with six replicates per sample. Profiled with immunoSEQ multiplex PCR; TCRdb holds only in-frame clones, not every one. This sample has tens of thousands of clones, with approximately 82% found just once. The V and J ends lost 5 bases and 3 bases, in that order; junction bases with no gene match: 14. The CDR3 covers 18 residues. Germline V CDR1 and CDR2: SGHTA, FQGNSA. Worth noting for this clone: Its target is unknown.

Patients had HPV-negative, locally advanced oral cavity squamous cell carcinoma. PBMCs were not maintained or expanded in culture before analysis. The material was PBMCs, obtained before nivolumab (anti-PD-1) treatment. The sequence was collected from a person between 40 and 85 years old with oral cavity squamous cell carcinoma. The V gene is TRBV7-2, the J gene TRBJ2-7, with 12 bases identical to TRBD2. This chain's CDR3 is CASSRTGLAGYRNYEQYF. The DNA for the CDR3 is TGTGCCAGCAGCCGCACGGGACTAGCGGGTTACAGGAACTACGAGCAGTACTTC.